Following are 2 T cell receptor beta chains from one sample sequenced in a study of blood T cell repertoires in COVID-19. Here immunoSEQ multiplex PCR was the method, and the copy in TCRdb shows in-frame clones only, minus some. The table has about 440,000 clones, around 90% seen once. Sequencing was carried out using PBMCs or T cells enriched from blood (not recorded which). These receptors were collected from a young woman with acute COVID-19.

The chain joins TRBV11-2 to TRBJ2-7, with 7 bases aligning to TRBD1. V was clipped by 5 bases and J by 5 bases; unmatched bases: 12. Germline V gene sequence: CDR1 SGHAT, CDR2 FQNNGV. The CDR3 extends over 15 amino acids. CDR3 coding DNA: TGTGCCAGCAGCCCCAGGACAGGTTCTATGGACGAGCAGTACTTC. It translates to CASSPRTGSMDEQYF.

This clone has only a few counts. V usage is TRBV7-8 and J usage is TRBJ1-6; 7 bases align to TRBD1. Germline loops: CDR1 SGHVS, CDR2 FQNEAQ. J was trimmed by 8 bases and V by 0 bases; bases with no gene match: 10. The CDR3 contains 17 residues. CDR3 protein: CASSLARGQQKYSPLHF. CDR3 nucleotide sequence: TGTGCCAGCAGCTTAGCTAGGGGACAGCAGAAATATTCACCCCTCCACTTT.